Detailed here is one TCR beta chain. The primer mix had 60 Vbeta and 13 Jbeta primers. Sequencing was performed with immunoSEQ multiplex PCR; in TCRdb, only in-frame clones are kept and a portion is missing. Among under 200,000 clones, around 76% were seen once, and the ten largest hold less than 1.6%. The entry originates in a study of cytomegalovirus exposure and HLA in healthy donors. Germline CDR1 reads SGHVS; CDR2 reads FNYEAQ. Trimming removed 5 bases from V and 5 bases from J; junction bases left unmatched: 13. The CDR3 has 16 amino acids. The specimen was PBMCs. The TCR originated in a girl aged 10-17 years in good health and CMV-seropositive. The chain couples TRBV7-6 to TRBJ2-7; TRBD1 matches 9 bases. CDR3 in amino acids: CASSGQPRTGVHEQYF. The CDR3 DNA follows: TGTGCCAGCAGCGGCCAGCCCCGGACAGGGGTCCACGAGCAGTACTTC.